Presented here are 18 T cell receptor beta chains from one specimen sequenced in a study of blood T cell repertoires in COVID-19. Assay used: immunoSEQ multiplex PCR; TCRdb lists only in-frame clones, some missing. The sample has 100,000 to 150,000 clones, roughly 86% seen once. Sample: peripheral blood. The origin of the receptors is a woman in her 70s with COVID-19, enrolled during active disease.

The V gene is TRBV11-2, the J gene TRBJ2-1; 7 nucleotides match TRBD1. V lost 8 bases, J lost 2 bases, and 9 bases stayed unmatched. The CDR3 is 15 residues long. Germline CDR1 reads SGHAT; CDR2 reads FQNNGV. In DNA, the CDR3 is TGTGCCAGCCCCGGAGGAGGACAGGCCTACAATGAGCAGTTCTTC. This encodes CASPGGGQAYNEQFF. Together with reference TRBV11-2 and TRBJ2-1, the CDR3 gives the full variable domain: EAGVAQSPRYKIIEKRQSVAFWCNPISGHATLYWYQQILGQGPKLLIQFQNNGVVDDSQLPKDRFSAERLKGVDSTLKIQPAKLEDSAVYLCASPGGGQAYNEQFFGPGTRLTVL.

This clone was picked up one time. The chain uses TRBV2 and TRBJ1-2; TRBD1 might be the D (6 bases). V lost 6 bases, J lost 4 bases, and 12 bases lay in between. The germline CDR1 and CDR2 sequences are SNHLY and FYNNEI. The CDR3 is made up of 13 amino acids. CDR3 DNA sequence: TGTGCCAGCAGAATACAGGGCACCTATGGCTACACCTTC. It translates to CASRIQGTYGYTF.

The CDR3 here is CASSFRGSGEHNEQFF. The CDR3 DNA is TGTGCCAGCAGCTTCCGGGGTAGCGGGGAACACAATGAGCAGTTCTTC. The gene calls are TRBV11-2 and TRBJ2-1; TRBD2 agrees at 8 bases. The CDR3 runs to 16 residues. With V trimmed by 3 bases and J by 5 bases, 9 bases remained unmatched. The germline V gene has CDR1 SGHAT and CDR2 FQNNGV. Full variable domain (rest looked up from reference TRBV11-2 and TRBJ2-1): EAGVAQSPRYKIIEKRQSVAFWCNPISGHATLYWYQQILGQGPKLLIQFQNNGVVDDSQLPKDRFSAERLKGVDSTLKIQPAKLEDSAVYLCASSFRGSGEHNEQFFGPGTRLTVL.

The chain is built from TRBV9 and TRBJ1-3; TRBD1 matches 7 bases. With V trimmed by 0 bases and J by 1 base, 1 base remained unmatched. The CDR3 has 15 residues. CDR1 SGDLS and CDR2 YYNGEE come from the germline V gene. The CDR3 DNA reads TGTGCCAGCAGCGTAGCGGGACAGTCTGGAAACACCATATATTTT. This sequence encodes CASSVAGQSGNTIYF.

The chain uses TRBV5-1 and TRBJ2-7; D might be TRBD1 (5 bases). The CDR3 consists of 14 residues. V lost 2 bases, J lost 1 base, and 10 bases lay in between. Germline CDR1 SGHRS, CDR2 YFSETQ. CDR3 DNA sequence: TGCGCCAGCAGCTTTGGAAGGGGATCCTACGAGCAGTACTTC. It is translated as CASSFGRGSYEQYF.

A few counts support this clone. This rearrangement joins TRBV28 to TRBJ1-2; 7 bases map to TRBD1. CDR1 MDHEN and CDR2 SYDVKM come from the germline V gene. This CDR3 is built from 14 residues. V trimming: 6 bases; J trimming: 3 bases; junction bases outside the gene matches: 7. DNA of the CDR3: TGTGCCAGCAGCCCAACGGGACAGCACTATGGCTACACCTTC. It translates to CASSPTGQHYGYTF.

This clone occurred once. The chain employs TRBV7-2 and TRBJ2-1; 12 positions agree with TRBD2. The trim removed 6 bases at V and 6 bases at J, leaving 6 bases unmatched. Germline-derived CDR1 and CDR2 are SGHTA and FQGNSA. The CDR3 consists of 15 residues. The CDR3 region has the DNA TGTGCCAGCAGGGATAGGGGACTAGCGGGCAATGAGCAGTTCTTC. Amino acids: CASRDRGLAGNEQFF. Complete variable domain (other parts from reference TRBV7-2 and TRBJ2-1): GAGVSQSPSNKVTEKGKDVELRCDPISGHTALYWYRQSLGQGLEFLIYFQGNSAPDKSGLPSDRFSAERTGGSVSTLTIQRTQQEDSAVYLCASRDRGLAGNEQFFGPGTRLTVL.

This clone was found a few times. This chain links TRBV5-6 with TRBJ1-3, with TRBD1 matching over 8 bases. In germline, CDR1 is SGHDT, CDR2 YYEEEE. V shed 4 bases, J shed 8 bases, and the junction held 8 bases outside the gene matches. This CDR3 comprises 14 residues. In nucleotides, the CDR3 is TGTGCCAGCAGCAACAGACAGGGGTGGCACACCATATATTTT. This codes for CASSNRQGWHTIYF.

V and J are TRBV2 and TRBJ2-1, with 12 bases aligning to TRBD2. This CDR3 is built from 15 residues. The junction had 2 bases not matched to a gene; V was cut back by 5 bases and J by 3 bases. Germline V gene sequence: CDR1 SNHLY, CDR2 FYNNEI. The CDR3 region is CASSRLAGDYNEQFF. CDR3 in DNA: TGTGCCAGCAGTCGACTAGCGGGGGACTACAATGAGCAGTTCTTC.

The chain carries TRBV7-2 and TRBJ2-2; D uncertain. Germline lookup yields CDR1 SGHTA and CDR2 FQGNSA. The CDR3 spans 15 residues. V gave up 3 bases and J gave up 5 bases, with 13 bases separating them. CDR3 DNA: TGTGCCAGCAGCTTCTACTCCCGGTCTACCGGGGAGCTGTTTTTT. It translates to CASSFYSRSTGELFF. Drawing the rest from reference TRBV7-2 and TRBJ2-2, the complete variable domain is GAGVSQSPSNKVTEKGKDVELRCDPISGHTALYWYRQSLGQGLEFLIYFQGNSAPDKSGLPSDRFSAERTGGSVSTLTIQRTQQEDSAVYLCASSFYSRSTGELFFGEGSRLTVL.

This chain joins TRBV19 and TRBJ2-1, with 13 bases lining up with TRBD2. V shed 5 bases, J shed 13 bases, and the junction held 11 bases outside the gene matches. CDR3 size: 15 residues. CDR1 is LNHDA, CDR2 SQIVND, per germline (reference sequence). The DNA for the CDR3 is TGTGCCAGTAGTGCGGTTGAGGGACTAGCGGGGTACCAGTTCTTC. It yields the protein CASSAVEGLAGYQFF.

The chain is built from TRBV4-1 and TRBJ2-1, with D hard to call. Germline V lookup: CDR1 MGHRA, CDR2 YSYEKL. The CDR3 totals 15 residues. Trimming stripped 4 bases from V and 2 bases from J, with 12 bases between. CDR3 nucleotides: TGCGCCAGCAGCCGAAACAGTATGGCCTACAATGAGCAGTTCTTC. Residues: CASSRNSMAYNEQFF.

This chain links TRBV19 with TRBJ1-4, with D possibly matching TRBD1 (5 bases). Per the germline V gene, CDR1 is LNHDA and CDR2 is SQIVND (reference sequence). Trimming removed 7 bases at V and 5 bases at J, with 14 bases between. The CDR3 loop spans 14 amino acids. This CDR3 is CASNGRRDNEKLFF. The CDR3 DNA reads TGTGCCAGTAACGGGCGGCGGGACAATGAAAAACTGTTTTTT.

This chain connects TRBV6-5 to TRBJ2-2, with 12 bases that match TRBD2. Germline V gene lookup returns CDR1 MNHEY and CDR2 SVGAGI. The CDR3 loop spans 15 amino acids. V was pared by 6 bases and J by 8 bases, with 7 bases of the junction left unmatched. The CDR3 is CASSPGLAGMGELFF. CDR3 nucleotide sequence: TGTGCCAGCAGCCCCGGACTAGCGGGAATGGGGGAGCTGTTTTTT.

The V gene is TRBV27, the J gene TRBJ1-2; 7 nucleotides align to TRBD1. From germline, CDR1 is MNHEY and CDR2 SMNVEV (reference sequence). The ends lost 8 bases at V and 3 bases at J; junction bases unmatched: 9. The length of the CDR3 is 14 residues. CDR3 loop: CASGQTGSHYGYTF. The DNA of the CDR3 is TGTGCCAGCGGGCAGACAGGGTCCCACTATGGCTACACCTTC.

V and J are TRBV7-8 and TRBJ1-2; D might be TRBD1 (6 bases). The germline V gene has CDR1 SGHVS and CDR2 FQNEAQ. The CDR3 sequence is 16 residues long. Between the trimmed V and J ends, which lost 1 base and 1 base, there was a span of 13 bases. The CDR3 spells CASSLVGGEINYGYTF. CDR3 bases: TGTGCCAGCAGCTTAGTTGGGGGCGAAATTAACTATGGCTACACCTTC. The full variable domain, completed using reference TRBV7-8 and TRBJ1-2, is GAGVSQSPRYKVAKRGQDVALRCDPISGHVSLFWYQQALGQGPEFLTYFQNEAQLDKSGLPSDRFFAERPEGSVSTLKIQRTQQEDSAVYLCASSLVGGEINYGYTFGSGTRLTVV.

The rearrangement links TRBV27 to TRBJ1-1; a possible D gene is TRBD1 (5 bases). V was shortened by 5 bases and J by 8 bases, with 15 bases between the two germline ends. The CDR3 is 13 residues long. From germline, CDR1 is MNHEY and CDR2 SMNVEV (reference sequence). The CDR3 nucleotides read TGTGCCAGCAGTACCCATCTGACAGTAGAAGCTTTCTTT. Amino acids: CASSTHLTVEAFF.

J is TRBJ2-2 and V is TRBV2; TRBD1 matches at 7 bases. J was trimmed by 3 bases and V by 6 bases; bases with no gene match: 1. Germline-derived CDR1 and CDR2 are SNHLY and FYNNEI. The CDR3 loop spans 13 amino acids. CDR3 coding DNA: TGTGCCAGCAGAGACAGGGACACCGGGGAGCTGTTTTTT. It codes for CASRDRDTGELFF.